The sequence of this T cell receptor (beta chain) was determined in a study of shared clonotypes between healthy human individuals (TCRdb year 2020). Background on the whole study: Two women and a few men aged 18 to 49 years were included in the cohort. To estimate repertoire size and how much clonotype sharing occurs between individuals, the study deeply sequenced the blood TCR repertoires of several healthy adults. For each donor, CD4 naive and CD4 memory were each given three plates, CD8 naive was given two plates, and CD8 memory was given one plate. Different laboratories and diverse techniques were used to prepare libraries and sequence TCR repertoires, to increase sequencing depth and limit assay-specific biases. Between about 0.85 and 9.5 billion PBMCs per donor were obtained by leukapheresis. General findings and caveats noted by the study authors: Incomplete sequencing was indicated by rarefaction of sorted-subset datasets, despite the large sequencing depth. Sampling was restricted to blood, and TCR repertoires in tissues likely differ from the TCR repertoires found in blood. Because the study included a small number of donors, the genetic and exposure-history diversity represented was limited. Across a handful of donors, roughly 5% of naive CD4, 3% to 3.5% of naive CD8, roughly 2.3% of memory CD4, and about 0.4% of memory CD8 clonotypes were shared. Clonotypes shared by all four sorted-subset donors showed higher generation probabilities than non-shared clonotypes. Based on pairwise subsampling, the degree of clonotype sharing among donors was expected to be affected by sequencing depth. Larger estimated clonotype richness was generally found for naive subsets than for memory subsets.

The donors were healthy, HIV-negative adults with no recently reported acute infections or vaccinations. All donors were Caucasian adults living in Nashville, Tennessee, USA. CD4+ T cells were enriched by magnetic negative selection; naive cells were then positively selected on CD45RA, and the negative fraction formed the memory subset. Blood was collected by leukapheresis, and PBMCs were isolated by Ficoll-Histopaque density gradient centrifugation and then cryopreserved in liquid nitrogen vapor phase. Analytical flow cytometry was used to check the purity and quantity of every magnetically sorted T cell population. From each sorted fraction, genomic DNA was isolated and quantified by UV absorbance on a Nanodrop 2000c. Here V drops 3 bases and J drops 6 bases, and the junction holds 1 base not matched to any gene. The CDR3 runs 13 residues from the cysteine to the phenylalanine. The CDR3 DNA has 39 bases and is translated from base 1. CDR1 MGHRA and CDR2 YSYEKL are derived from the germline V gene.

A word on this clone: Its cognate antigen has yet to be identified. Base qualities are not recorded, but no much larger clone differs from it by a single base.

TCR CDR3 regions were amplified from genomic DNA by multiplex PCR using the deep immunoSEQ assay. Extracted genomic DNA from each cell subset was spread evenly across all wells of several immunoSEQ 96-well plates, with each plate serving as a replicate. For sorted subsets, each replicate PCR was loaded with about 0.2 ug genomic DNA, equivalent to about 30,000 T cell genomes. Purified libraries were quantified with a Qubit 3.0 fluorometer, sized on a Bioanalyzer 2100, and re-quantified with the KAPA Library Quantification kit. Each immunoSEQ 96-well plate was sequenced on its own single-read 150-cycle Illumina NextSeq 550 flow cell. Processing in the source paper ran as follows. Because only junctional sequences without quality scores were contained in the immunoSEQ output, filtering matching that applied to full-length reads could not be performed. Sequences were annotated with PyIR, a Python wrapper for IgBLAST v1.9, and V/J genes and CDR3 were assigned using IMGT germline references. Reads were removed for weak V/J assignments (E-value above 1e-6), missing CDR3, stop codons, out-of-frame junctions, or ambiguous translated residues. V3J clonotypes were defined as sequences sharing an identical inferred V gene, J gene, and CDR3 amino acid sequence. Percentage overlap between repertoires was computed as shared unique clonotypes divided by the size of the smaller repertoire. Repertoire richness was assessed with RTK rarefaction, the Chao1 estimator, and Recon v2.1 estimates of unobserved clonotypes. For all TCRbeta clonotypes obtained by the gDNA method from four donors, generation probabilities were computed with OLGA. TCRdb took over this immuneACCESS table, retaining in-frame rearrangements with V and J assigned. Such tables are incomplete; in checked studies, under half of the missing clones stem from an unresolved V gene, and the remainder is unexplained. That table furnishes V, J and clone size, whereas the DNA furnished D and trimming. The sample table shows roughly 2.5 million clones, and approximately 92% are seen once. The top ten constitute roughly 0.13% of the sample.

This receptor was taken from a man younger than 30 in good health. Sequencing was done on a sample of naive CD4+ T cells sorted from blood. Read against the paper, the sample's cell subset or site label means: CD45RA+ positively selected. The sequence joins TRBV4-1 to TRBJ2-1; 8 central nucleotides agree with TRBD1. The nucleotide sequence reads as follows: TGCGCCAGCAGCCAGGACAGGGCCAATGAGCAGTTCTTC. Its protein is CASSQDRANEQFF.